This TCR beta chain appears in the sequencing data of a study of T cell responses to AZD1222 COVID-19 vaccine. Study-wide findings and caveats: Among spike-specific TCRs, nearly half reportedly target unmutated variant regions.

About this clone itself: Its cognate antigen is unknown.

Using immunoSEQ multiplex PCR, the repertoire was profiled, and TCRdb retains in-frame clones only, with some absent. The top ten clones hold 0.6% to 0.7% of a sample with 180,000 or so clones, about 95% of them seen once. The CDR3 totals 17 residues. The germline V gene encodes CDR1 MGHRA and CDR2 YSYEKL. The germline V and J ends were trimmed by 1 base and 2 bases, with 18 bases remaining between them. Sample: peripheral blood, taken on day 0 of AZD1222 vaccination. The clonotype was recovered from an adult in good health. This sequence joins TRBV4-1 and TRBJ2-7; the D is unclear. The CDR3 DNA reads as TGCGCCAGCAGCCAAGCCTTAAGAAGGAGAGGTACCTACGAGCAGTACTTC. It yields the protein CASSQALRRRGTYEQYF.